What follows is one T cell receptor beta chain and its context. The specificity of this receptor is unknown. Base qualities are missing; no much larger clone stands one base away. Each collaborating institution followed its own protocols to collect whole blood in K2EDTA tubes. For TCRbeta analysis, collaborators shipped samples in one of three forms: frozen whole blood, isolated PBMCs, or DNA extracted from either of those sample types. TCRbeta CDR3 regions were amplified from genomic DNA by means of the immunoSEQ Assay, a bias-controlled multiplex PCR. Per the source publication's procedure: The number of nucleated cells in each sample was estimated from the amplification of reference gene primers within the assay. Sequence reads were collapsed and filtered to measure the absolute abundance of every unique TCRbeta CDR3 rearrangement. For each sample, productive Simpson clonality was calculated by taking the square root of Simpson's diversity index across productive rearrangements. What TCRdb holds here is the immuneACCESS table cut down to in-frame rearrangements. Part of the clones is not present; checked against another copy, under half of the missing clones reflect an unresolved V gene, and the others are unexplained. The DNA was the basis for D and trimming; V, J and clone size are from that table. The sample contains some 180,000 clones, 80% to 90% of them found a single time. The ten most abundant clones make up approximately 13% of the sample.

The data were obtained in a study of blood T cell repertoires in COVID-19 (dated by TCRdb to between 2020 and 2021). Context from the whole study: Collaborator samples came from the United States, Italy and Spain and covered acute and convalescent phases of COVID-19. The material from the prospective study consisted of cDNA or gDNA derived from T cells, B-cell-depleted T cells, or PBMCs. Deeply sampled blood TCRbeta repertoires from subjects exposed to, actively infected with, or recovered from COVID-19 were included in the dataset. The repertoires were made available in a free public database intended to serve as a resource for research on the immune response to SARS-CoV-2. Samples were obtained from the ongoing ImmuneRACE study (first 160 participants) and from 1,254 subjects provided by 6 global collaborators. Nearly every sample came with metadata listing a de-identified subject ID, COVID-19 status, age in years and sex. Where available, HLA class I and class II types were taken from metadata supplied by the sample provider and were not determined by assay-based typing. Paper-wide results and their limitations: The quantity of clinical and demographic metadata differed by source and by participant and was supplied without curation.

Trimming removed 3 bases from V and 4 bases from J, leaving 8 bases between the germline ends. The CDR3, from cysteine to phenylalanine, totals 13 residues. Of all the DNA, just the CDR3 is kept, 39 bases in frame from base 1. In the germline V gene, CDR1 corresponds to ENHRY and CDR2 to SYGVKD. The sequence came from a human donor in a cohort sampled during active COVID-19. What was sequenced was peripheral blood. Recombination joined TRBV10-3 with TRBJ2-3, with the D gene call left open. The CDR3 protein: CAISERGPDTQYF. In nucleotides, the sequence is TGTGCCATCAGTGAACGTGGGCCAGATACGCAGTATTTT.